These T cell receptor beta chains were read from a single sample in a study of naive and memory T cell subsets. TCRdb recomputed calls from the UMI-ligation and nested PCR reads with MiXCR, one row per CDR3 protein. The sample lists 40,000 or so distinct CDR3 sequences, 9.5% to 12% seen once, with 3.5% to 5% in the top ten. The specimen comprised skin, sampled from a tuberculin skin test site. All receptors come from an adult in good health. Each CDR3 is given with its conserved first and last residue. D genes are given only for firm matches. Clone size appears in some rows only: once, few, many, or a class for an expanded clone.

D	size	V	J	DNA	CDR3
NA	many	TRBV2	TRBJ2-2	TGTGCCAGCAGGCCCGGGACAACAAACACCGGGGAGCTGTTTTTT	CASRPGTTNTGELFF
TRBD1	NA	TRBV19	TRBJ1-5	TGTGCCAGTAGTGCCTACGAGACAGGGGCTCAGCCCCAGCATTTT	CASSAYETGAQPQHF
NA	NA	TRBV19	TRBJ1-1	TGTGCCAGTAGTATCAACACTGAAGCTTTCTTT	CASSINTEAFF
NA	many	TRBV7-3	TRBJ2-3	TGTGCCAGCAGCTTAGGGGTCTTCACAGATACGCAGTATTTT	CASSLGVFTDTQYF
TRBD1	NA	TRBV19	TRBJ2-5	TGTGCCAGTAGTACGACAGGGTTCGAGACCCAGTACTTC	CASSTTGFETQYF
TRBD1	NA	TRBV29-1	TRBJ2-4	TGCAGCGTTTTGAGGGGGCTAAAAAACATTCAGTACTTC	CSVLRGLKNIQYF
TRBD1	many	TRBV11-3	TRBJ1-1	TGTGCCAGCAGCTTAGAGGGCGACAGGGGGTACACTGAAGCTTTCTTT	CASSLEGDRGYTEAFF
TRBD2	many	TRBV7-9	TRBJ2-7	TGTGCCAGCAGCCCTCGAGGACTAGCGGGAGACCTCCACGAGCAGTACTTC	CASSPRGLAGDLHEQYF
TRBD1	few	TRBV18	TRBJ2-7	TGTGCCAGCTCACCAACAGGGGTTTCCTACGAGCAGTACTTC	CASSPTGVSYEQYF
NA	many	TRBV27	TRBJ1-1	TGTGCCAGCAGTGACCAGATCATGAACACTGAAGCTTTCTTT	CASSDQIMNTEAFF
NA	NA	TRBV4-1	TRBJ1-5	TGCGCCAGCAGCCTCAAAGCGGGGGATCAGCCCCAGCATTTT	CASSLKAGDQPQHF
TRBD1	many	TRBV6-5	TRBJ1-2	TGTGCCAGCAGTTCGCGGGACAGGGGTTACACCTTC	CASSSRDRGYTF
TRBD2	many	TRBV18	TRBJ2-1	TGTGCCAGCTCACGGGGACTAGCGGGGGAGTACAATGAGCAGTTCTTC	CASSRGLAGEYNEQFF
NA	NA	TRBV20-1	TRBJ2-5	TGCAGTGCTAGAGATCTGGGGCGGGAGACCCAGTACTTC	CSARDLGRETQYF
NA	NA	TRBV20-1	TRBJ2-7	TGCAGTGCTAGAGATCCGGGGTCGTACGAGCAGTACTTC	CSARDPGSYEQYF
NA	many	TRBV7-9	TRBJ2-7	TGTGCCAGCAGCAATACACAGGCCTACGAGCAGTACTTC	CASSNTQAYEQYF
NA	many	TRBV3-1	TRBJ2-7	TGTGCCAGCAGCCAAGTCGGACCTAGCGAGCAGTACTTC	CASSQVGPSEQYF
NA	once	TRBV18	TRBJ2-1	TGTGCCAGCTCACCTTCGCGCGGCAATGAGCAGTTCTTC	CASSPSRGNEQFF
NA	few	TRBV4-2	TRBJ1-5	TGTGCCAGCAGCCAAGATAGAGAAGGGCGTCAGCCCCAGCATTTT	CASSQDREGRQPQHF
NA	many	TRBV12-5	TRBJ2-3	TGTGCTAGTGGTTTGAATTTGGATACGCAGTATTTT	CASGLNLDTQYF
NA	few	TRBV19	TRBJ2-2	TGTGCCAGTTCCGACCAGCACCACACCGGGGAGCTGTTTTTT	CASSDQHHTGELFF
NA	NA	TRBV18	TRBJ1-3	TGTGCCAGCTCACCGTTTGGGGTAGCCGGAAACACCATATATTTT	CASSPFGVAGNTIYF
NA	NA	TRBV4-1	TRBJ1-1	TGCGCCAGCAGCCAACGGACGGTGAACACTGAAGCTTTCTTT	CASSQRTVNTEAFF
NA	many	TRBV5-1	TRBJ1-1	TGCGCCAGCAGCTTGTTAGCTTCCGGGGGGGCAATGAACACTGAAGCTTTCTTT	CASSLLASGGAMNTEAFF
TRBD1	many	TRBV7-3	TRBJ1-1	TGTGCCAGCAGCTTAACACAGGGGCGATACACTGAAGCTTTCTTT	CASSLTQGRYTEAFF
NA	many	TRBV28	TRBJ2-7	TGTGCCAGCAGTTTATGGGACAGTAAAAACGAGCAGTACTTC	CASSLWDSKNEQYF
NA	NA	TRBV9	TRBJ2-1	TGTGCCAGCGGCCGTCCCGTGTCGGGTAGCTCCTACAATGAGCAGTTCTTC	CASGRPVSGSSYNEQFF
NA	many	TRBV29-1	TRBJ2-1	TGCAGCGTTCAAAATGGGACTCTTAGGGATGAGCAGTTCTTC	CSVQNGTLRDEQFF